Included here is one TCR beta chain sequence, with context. Deletions cut 2 bases from V and 2 bases from J, with 6 bases between. Germline-derived CDR1 and CDR2 are SGHAT and FQDESV (reference sequence). CDR3 length: 13 residues. This sample was taken from a study of blood T cell repertoires in COVID-19. About the study: Samples representing acute and convalescent COVID-19 were sourced from the United States, Italy and Spain. From T cells, B-cell-depleted T cells, or PBMCs came the material, which was cDNA or gDNA.

Per the original methods: Estimates of nucleated cell counts were drawn from the amplification of reference gene primers. Sequenced by immunoSEQ multiplex PCR; TCRdb stores in-frame clones only, minus some. D and trimming come from the DNA, and the V and J calls and clone size come from that table. This table holds a few hundred thousand clones, just under 90% found once. This TCR was recovered from a woman aged 45-59 years with COVID-19, enrolled during active disease. Source material: peripheral blood. This chain uses TRBV11-1 with TRBJ1-1, with unresolved D. CDR3 in amino acids: CASSLSHNTEAFF. As DNA, the CDR3 is TGTGCCAGCAGCTTATCACACAACACTGAAGCTTTCTTT.